The clone carrying this T cell receptor beta chain was seen only a few times. Patients from Seattle were sampled longitudinally, starting during active infection. The data are from a study of blood T cell repertoires in COVID-19. Study-level background: Sample material is recorded as cDNA or gDNA derived from T cells, B-cell-depleted T cells, or PBMCs.

The V gene lost 2 bases and the J gene lost 1 base, with 9 bases spanning the gap. This CDR3 is 14 amino acids long. CDR1 is GTSNPN and CDR2 is SVGIG in the germline V gene (reference sequence). Clones were sequenced by immunoSEQ multiplex PCR, and TCRdb holds only the in-frame ones, with some missing. The profile shows about 420,000 clones, approximately 90% of them singletons. The sequence was collected from a man younger than 35 with COVID-19, enrolled during active disease. J is TRBJ2-1 and V is TRBV30, with D maybe TRBD1 (5 bases). The sample was peripheral blood. CDR3 loop: CAWSTPGSYNEQFF. CDR3 bases: TGTGCCTGGAGTACCCCAGGGTCCTACAATGAGCAGTTCTTC.